The 3 T cell receptor beta chains below all came from one sample that was sequenced in a study of graft-versus-host responses after intestinal transplantation. TCRdb keeps only in-frame clones here, not all; method: immunoSEQ multiplex PCR. The sample holds fewer than 25,000 clones; roughly 40% are singletons and the top ten take approximately 2%. Sequencing was performed on alloreactive CD4+ T cells from a mixed lymphocyte reaction culture, taken before transplantation. Specified subset: CFSE-low proliferating T cells sorted from roughly 6-day pre-transplant mixed lymphocyte reaction (GvH or HvG direction). Receptors were obtained from a human patient who was an organ donor for intestinal transplantation.

This clone was observed a single time. This chain links TRBV5-1 with TRBJ2-7; 10 bases agree with TRBD1. Germline assignment: CDR1 SGHRS and CDR2 YFSETQ. V lost 4 bases and J lost 5; bases outside the gene matches: 6. This CDR3 has 14 residues. CDR3 sequence reads: CASSPGTGVNEQYF. CDR3 DNA sequence: TGCGCCAGCAGCCCCGGGACAGGGGTAAACGAGCAGTACTTC.

This clone rates as medium-sized. The chain is built from TRBV5-4 and TRBJ1-2; D perhaps matches TRBD1 (5 bases). The V end was cut by 2 bases, the J end by 8 bases, with 10 bases between. The CDR3 consists of 12 residues. Germline CDR1 is SGHNT and CDR2 is YYREEE (reference sequence). CDR3 bases: TGTGCCAGCAGCTTTTTGACAGACGGCTACACCTTC. It translates to CASSFLTDGYTF.

J is TRBJ1-2 and V is TRBV5-4, with D perhaps matching TRBD1 (5 bases). V lost 4 bases and J lost 8, with 24 bases in between. This CDR3 contains 16 residues. Germline loops: CDR1 SGHNT, CDR2 YYREEE (reference sequence). The DNA for the CDR3 is TGTGCCAGCAGCCCCCCTGGTGGGGCGGTGGAGGGAGGCTACACCTTC. Residues: CASSPPGGAVEGGYTF. The variable domain in full, completed from reference TRBV5-4 and TRBJ1-2, reads ETGVTQSPTHLIKTRGQQVTLRCSSQSGHNTVSWYQQALGQGPQFIFQYYREEENGRGNFPPRFSGLQFPNYSSELNVNALELDDSALYLCASSPPGGAVEGGYTFGSGTRLTVV.